The 3 T cell receptor beta chains given below trace back to one sample, sequenced in a study of beta chain features in type 1 diabetes. Regarding the study as a whole: All four CD4+ subsets from Type 1 diabetes patients carried moderately but significantly shorter TCRB CDR3s.

Sequenced material consisted of expressed TCRB transcripts (all of the isolated RNA was reverse transcribed). Sequenced by immunoSEQ multiplex PCR; TCRdb stores in-frame clones only, minus some. The sample consists of 100,000 to 150,000 clones, approximately 15% of them appearing once. The antigens these receptors bind are not known. The sample taken for sequencing was central memory CD4+ T cells from blood. Every receptor here comes from a man in his late teens or twenties with type 1 diabetes.

This clone has a handful of counts. This chain joins TRBV7-2 and TRBJ2-7; D is unresolved. The CDR3 is 13 residues long. Trimming removed 8 bases at V and 6 bases at J, with 17 bases between. Germline-derived CDR1 and CDR2 are SGHTA and FQGNSA. CDR3 region: CASRPVGIREQYF. In DNA form, the CDR3 reads TGTGCCAGCCGGCCGGTGGGAATACGCGAGCAGTACTTC.

The genes are TRBV30 and TRBJ2-7; the D is unclear. CDR3 length: 14 residues. CDR1 is GTSNPN, CDR2 SVGIG, per germline (reference sequence). The V end lost 4 bases, the J end lost 2 bases, and 15 bases lay between the germline ends. The CDR3 coding sequence is TGTGCCTGGAATGGGCCTTTTAGAACCTACGAGCAGTACTTC. Protein: CAWNGPFRTYEQYF.

This clone was seen a single time. The chain links TRBV28 to TRBJ1-1; D gene uncertain. This CDR3 contains 15 residues. From germline, CDR1 is MDHEN and CDR2 SYDVKM. Trimming removed 5 bases at V and 1 base at J, with 14 bases between. DNA for the CDR3: TGTGCCAGCAGTCTCCCTGTTAGTACGAACACTGAAGCTTTCTTT. It encodes CASSLPVSTNTEAFF.